This T cell receptor beta chain derives from a study of blood T cell repertoires in COVID-19. Source study methods: Nucleated cell number was recorded as an estimate derived from reference gene primer amplification. Some clones are missing from TCRdb's copy, which holds only in-frame ones; the method was immunoSEQ multiplex PCR. V and J calls and clone size come straight from that table; D and trimming were deduced from the DNA. The table has hundreds of thousands of clones, roughly 90% seen once. With 2 bases removed from V and 4 bases from J, the gap between germline ends came to 11 bases. Germline V CDR1 and CDR2: GTSNPN, SVGIG (reference sequence). The CDR3 runs to 13 residues.

The clonotype comes from a man aged 40-49 years with acute or convalescent COVID-19. The sample consisted of peripheral blood. The gene calls are TRBV30 and TRBJ1-2; D is perhaps TRBD1 (5 bases). The CDR3 here is CAWSLEGLYGYTF. The CDR3 bases are TGTGCCTGGAGTTTGGAGGGGCTCTATGGCTACACCTTC.